This TCR beta chain was observed in a study of blood T cells in healthy people across ages. This CDR3 has 15 residues. V lost 6 bases, J lost 13 bases, and 26 bases lay in between. Caucasian individuals from Russia who were healthy and aged roughly 6 to 90 acted as donors. Peripheral blood samples of roughly 9.8 milliliters were drawn from each donor. No fewer than 6 million PBMCs went into each sample. Primers used in a second PCR of roughly 6 to 11 cycles were a sample-barcoded 5' primer and a J-beta primer mix. MiXCR was run by TCRdb on the 5' RACE reads, yielding one entry per CDR3 protein. Of more than 1,400,000 distinct CDR3 sequences listed, approximately 38% are singletons.

This receptor was taken from a woman under 30 in good health. The rearrangement links TRBV12-3 or TRBV12-4 to TRBJ2-3, with a weak D call TRBD2 (5 bases). Sequenced material: blood. CDR3 residues: CASSPRADSTDMEYF. The CDR3 DNA sequence: TGTGCCAGCAGCCCCAGAGCGGATAGCACAGATATGGAGTATTTT.